The 5 T cell receptor beta chains listed next were all sequenced from one sample in a study of cytomegalovirus exposure and HLA in healthy donors. Amplification used 60 Vbeta primers and 13 Jbeta primers. Clones were read by immunoSEQ multiplex PCR, and TCRdb kept only the in-frame ones, dropping some. The data show 200,000 to 300,000 clones, with about 83% seen just once and 1.5% to 2.5% held by the top ten. Sequenced input: PBMCs. These receptors all stem from a woman aged 40 to 50 in good health and CMV-seropositive.

This clone was counted only a few times. The J gene is TRBJ1-2, the V gene TRBV2, with D maybe TRBD1 (6 bases). Germline CDR1 reads SNHLY; CDR2 reads FYNNEI. V lost 5 bases and J 2 bases, leaving 18 bases between the germline ends. The CDR3 is made up of 16 amino acids. DNA for the CDR3: TGTGCCAGCAGTCATTCCACAGGGTTGGCAAACTATGGCTACACCTTC. This gives the protein CASSHSTGLANYGYTF.

The rearrangement links TRBV19 to TRBJ2-1; possible D gene TRBD1, 6 bases. There are 11 residues in the CDR3. Trimming removed 3 bases at V and 13 bases at J, with 10 bases between. The germline CDR1 and CDR2 sequences are LNHDA and SQIVND (reference sequence). The CDR3 DNA reads TGTGCCAGTAGTATCGCAGGGGTTCAGTTCTTC. Translation: CASSIAGVQFF.

The chain recombines TRBV30 with TRBJ1-1, with unresolved D. Germline V CDR1 and CDR2: GTSNPN, SVGIG (reference sequence). Trimming cost V 4 bases and J 1 base, with 16 bases left between them. The CDR3 totals 15 residues. The CDR3 here is CAWNPYVIANTEAFF. In DNA, the CDR3 is TGTGCCTGGAACCCCTATGTGATTGCGAACACTGAAGCTTTCTTT.

V and J are TRBV28 and TRBJ1-1, with TRBD1 identical over 10 bases. This CDR3 comprises 18 residues. Germline V CDR1 and CDR2: MDHEN, SYDVKM. The V gene end was trimmed by 2 bases and the J gene end by 0 bases; junction bases not matched to a gene: 9. CDR3 loop: CASSLHRQGASLNTEAFF. As DNA, the CDR3 is TGTGCCAGCAGTTTACATCGACAGGGGGCCTCCCTGAACACTGAAGCTTTCTTT.

This sequence joins TRBV6-5 and TRBJ1-2, with D tentatively TRBD1 (6 bases). CDR3 size: 13 residues. V dropped 3 bases and J dropped 7 bases, with 12 bases sitting between them. CDR1 is MNHEY, CDR2 SVGAGI, per germline. CDR3 coding DNA: TGTGCCAGCAGTTATCAGGGGCGAGGTGGCTACACCTTC. Translated, it gives CASSYQGRGGYTF.